This T cell receptor (beta chain) was identified in a study of cytomegalovirus exposure and HLA in healthy donors. General study findings and limits: Some V segments, TRBV6-2 and TRBV6-3 among them, were indistinguishable and were therefore excluded. Rare TCR sequences dominated, though some public TCRs recurred in many donors.

Each of the donors was a healthy bone marrow donor. Researchers ran the PCR with 60 Vbeta and 13 Jbeta primers. The protocol was immunoSEQ multiplex PCR, while the TCRdb copy is restricted to in-frame clones and leaves out a portion. The data contain more than 95,000 clones, around 75% of them singletons. Trimming cost V 4 bases and J 6 bases; bases outside gene matches: 5. The CDR3 is 15 amino acids. The V gene's germline CDR1 is MNHNS and CDR2 SASEGT. With respect to this clone: Its antigen is currently unknown.

The chain links TRBV6-1 to TRBJ1-6; 8 nucleotides line up with TRBD1. The clonotype was recovered from a man younger than 45 in good health and CMV-seropositive. Sequenced: PBMCs. The CDR3 DNA follows: TGTGCCAGCAGTGCAGACAGGGGTTCTAATTCACCCCTCCACTTT. Encoded protein: CASSADRGSNSPLHF.